This entry lists 2 T cell receptor beta chains sequenced from one sample in a study of blood T cell repertoires in COVID-19. Generated by immunoSEQ multiplex PCR, the TCRdb table keeps only in-frame clones and is missing some. The repertoire holds around 220,000 clones, with approximately 80% as singletons. Material for sequencing was PBMCs or T cells enriched from blood (not recorded which). These receptor sequences come from a woman aged 40 to 50 with acute COVID-19.

The chain carries TRBV7-8 and TRBJ2-2; 8 positions match TRBD1. Germline loops: CDR1 SGHVS, CDR2 FQNEAQ. The CDR3 has 16 residues. V trimming: 6 bases; J trimming: 5 bases; junction bases outside the gene matches: 11. CDR3 coding DNA: TGTGCCAGCAGTAGCGGACAGGGTGGAAGGACCGGGGAGCTGTTTTTT. It encodes CASSSGQGGRTGELFF.

This chain uses TRBV27 with TRBJ2-5; possible D gene TRBD1, 6 bases. The CDR3 contains 12 residues. Trimming left V 2 bases short and J 5 bases short, with 6 bases between. Germline assignment: CDR1 MNHEY and CDR2 SMNVEV (reference sequence). CDR3 region: CASSLQGETQYF. The DNA for the CDR3 is TGTGCCAGCAGTTTACAGGGGGAGACCCAGTACTTC.